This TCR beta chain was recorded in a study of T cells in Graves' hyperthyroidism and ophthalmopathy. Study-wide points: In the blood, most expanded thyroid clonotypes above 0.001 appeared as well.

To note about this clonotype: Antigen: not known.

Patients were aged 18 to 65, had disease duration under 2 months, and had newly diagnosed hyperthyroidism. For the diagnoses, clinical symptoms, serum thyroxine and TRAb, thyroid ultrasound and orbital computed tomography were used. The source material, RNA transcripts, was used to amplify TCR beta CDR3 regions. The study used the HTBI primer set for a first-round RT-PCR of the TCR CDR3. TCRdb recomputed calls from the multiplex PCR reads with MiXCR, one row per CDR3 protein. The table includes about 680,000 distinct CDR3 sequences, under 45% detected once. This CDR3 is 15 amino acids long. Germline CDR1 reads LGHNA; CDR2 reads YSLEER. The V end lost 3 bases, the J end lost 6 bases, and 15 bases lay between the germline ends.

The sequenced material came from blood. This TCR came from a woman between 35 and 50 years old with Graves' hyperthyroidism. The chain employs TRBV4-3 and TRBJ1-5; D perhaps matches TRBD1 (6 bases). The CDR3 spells CASSQGGPRAQPQHF. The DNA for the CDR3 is TGCGCCAGCAGCCAGGGGGGCCCCAGGGCTCAGCCCCAGCATTTT.